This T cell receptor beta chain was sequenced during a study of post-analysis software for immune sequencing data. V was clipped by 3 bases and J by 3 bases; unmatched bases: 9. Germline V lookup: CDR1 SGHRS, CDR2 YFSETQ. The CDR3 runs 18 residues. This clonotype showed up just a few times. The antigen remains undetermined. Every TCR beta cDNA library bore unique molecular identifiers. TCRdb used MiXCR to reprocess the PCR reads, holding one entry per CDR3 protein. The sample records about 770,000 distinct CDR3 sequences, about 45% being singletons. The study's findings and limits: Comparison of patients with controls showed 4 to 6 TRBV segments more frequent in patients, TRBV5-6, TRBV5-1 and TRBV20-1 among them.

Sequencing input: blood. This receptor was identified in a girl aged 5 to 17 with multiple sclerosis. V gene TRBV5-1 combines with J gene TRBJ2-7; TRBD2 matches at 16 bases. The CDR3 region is CASSWGLAGGPAFYEQYF. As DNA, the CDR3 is TGCGCCAGCAGCTGGGGACTAGCGGGAGGGCCGGCTTTCTACGAGCAGTACTTC.